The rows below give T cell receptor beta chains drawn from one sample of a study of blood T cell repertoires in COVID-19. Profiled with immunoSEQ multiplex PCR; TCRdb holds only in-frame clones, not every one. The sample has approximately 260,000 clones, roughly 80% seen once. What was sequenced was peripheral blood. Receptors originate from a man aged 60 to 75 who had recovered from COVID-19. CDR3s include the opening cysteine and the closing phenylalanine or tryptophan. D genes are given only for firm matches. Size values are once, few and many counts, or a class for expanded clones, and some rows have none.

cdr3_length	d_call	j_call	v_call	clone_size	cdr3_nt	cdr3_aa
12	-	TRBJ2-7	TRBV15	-	TGTGCCACCAGCAGAGTCGGTTACGAGCAGTACTTC	CATSRVGYEQYF
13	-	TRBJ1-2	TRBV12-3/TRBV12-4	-	TGTGCCAGCTCCCGCCAACAGGGAACTGGCTACACCTTC	CASSRQQGTGYTF
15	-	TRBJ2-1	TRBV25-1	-	TGTGCCAGCAGTAATGAGGCAGGGCGGTACAATGAGCAGTTCTTC	CASSNEAGRYNEQFF
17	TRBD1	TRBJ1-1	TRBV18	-	TGTGCCAGCTCACCATCGACAGGGGTATTGTCGGACACTGAAGCTTTCTTT	CASSPSTGVLSDTEAFF
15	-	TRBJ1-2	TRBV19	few	TGTGCCAGTAGTAGAGACGAGGGCCGACTTTCTGGCTACACCTTC	CASSRDEGRLSGYTF
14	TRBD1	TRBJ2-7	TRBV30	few	TGTGCCTGGAGTGCCCAGACAGGGTTCAACGAGCAGTACTTC	CAWSAQTGFNEQYF
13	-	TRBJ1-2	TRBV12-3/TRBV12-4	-	TGTGCCAGCAGTCCGGGCCTGGGAGGAGGCTACACCTTC	CASSPGLGGGYTF
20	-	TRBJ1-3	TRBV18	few	TGTGCCAGCTCACCACAGATAGGTCGGGACACCTCAAATTCTGGAAACACCATATATTTT	CASSPQIGRDTSNSGNTIYF
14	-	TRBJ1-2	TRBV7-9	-	TGTGCCAGCAGCTCCGGACAACCGAACTATGGCTACACCTTC	CASSSGQPNYGYTF
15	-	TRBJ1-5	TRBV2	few	TGTGCCAGCAACCTGGCCGCAGGGGGCAATCAGCCCCAGCATTTT	CASNLAAGGNQPQHF
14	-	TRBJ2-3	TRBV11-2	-	TGTGCCAGCAGCTTGAGTTATGGCACAGATACGCAGTATTTT	CASSLSYGTDTQYF
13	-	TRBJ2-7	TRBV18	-	TGTGCCGGGGCCGCGGGGCGGACAGGAGAGCAGTACTTC	CAGAAGRTGEQYF
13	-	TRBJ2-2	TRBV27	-	TGTGCCAGCAGTTTCCAGGTCACCGGGGAGCTGTTTTTT	CASSFQVTGELFF
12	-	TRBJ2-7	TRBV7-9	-	TGTGCCAGCAGCAAACAGGGCTACGAGCAGTACTTC	CASSKQGYEQYF
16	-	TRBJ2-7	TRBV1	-	TGCACCAGCAGCCAAGGATATGAGACAGAGACCTACGAGCAGTACTTC	CTSSQGYETETYEQYF
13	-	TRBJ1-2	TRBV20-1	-	TGCAGTGCTAGTATCGGGGGTATCTATGGCTACACCTTC	CSASIGGIYGYTF
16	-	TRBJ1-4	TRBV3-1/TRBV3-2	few	TGTGCCAGCAGCCAAGGGTCCGCGTGGGGCGGTGAAAAACTGTTTTTT	CASSQGSAWGGEKLFF
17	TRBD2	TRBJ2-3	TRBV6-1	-	TGTGCCAGCAGTGCCCAGACTAGCAGATTTAGCACAGATACGCAGTATTTT	CASSAQTSRFSTDTQYF
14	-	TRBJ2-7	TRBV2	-	TGTGCCAGCCTCGCGGGTTCCCCCGGGCGCGAGCAGTACTTC	CASLAGSPGREQYF
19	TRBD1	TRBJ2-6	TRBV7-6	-	TGTGCCAGCAGCTTGGAGCGACAGGGCCCAAGCTCTGGGGCCAACGTCCTGACTTTC	CASSLERQGPSSGANVLTF
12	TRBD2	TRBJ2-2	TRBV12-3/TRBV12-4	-	TGTGCAAGCTGGCGGGGGTCCGGGGAGCTGTTTTTT	CASWRGSGELFF
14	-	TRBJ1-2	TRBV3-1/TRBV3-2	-	TGTGCCAGCAGCCAAGATCGCGGGCGGGGTGGCTACACCTTC	CASSQDRGRGGYTF
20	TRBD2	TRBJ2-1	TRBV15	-	TGTGCCACCACCAATATCCCCGGAGGACTAGCGGCGATTTATCTCAATGAGCAGTTCTTC	CATTNIPGGLAAIYLNEQFF
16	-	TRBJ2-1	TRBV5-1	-	TGCGCCAGCAGCCTGAGCCGCTCCGGAGGCTACAATGAGCAGTTCTTC	CASSLSRSGGYNEQFF
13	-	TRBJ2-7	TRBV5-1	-	TGCGCCAGCAGCTTGGGTGGGCCCTACGAGCAGTACTTC	CASSLGGPYEQYF
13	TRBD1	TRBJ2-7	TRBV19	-	TGTGCCAGTAGTCCAGGGACAGCCTACGAGCAGTACTTC	CASSPGTAYEQYF
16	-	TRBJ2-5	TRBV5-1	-	TGCGCCAGCAGCTGGGGCCTTGCCCCCAGACAAGAGACCCAGTACTTC	CASSWGLAPRQETQYF
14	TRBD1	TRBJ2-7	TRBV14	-	TGTGCCAGCAGCGCTCGACAGGGGCCCTACGAGCAGTACTTC	CASSARQGPYEQYF
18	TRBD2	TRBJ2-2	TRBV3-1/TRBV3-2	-	TGTGCCAGCAGCCTACTCGGACTAGCGGGGGGGAGCACCGGGGAGCTGTTTTTT	CASSLLGLAGGSTGELFF
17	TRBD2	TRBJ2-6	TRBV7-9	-	TGTGCCAGCAGCTTACTAGCGGGAGGATCTGGGGCCAACGTCCTGACTTTC	CASSLLAGGSGANVLTF
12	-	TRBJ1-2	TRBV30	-	TGTGCCTGTAAGCGGGTACACTATGGCTACACCTTC	CACKRVHYGYTF
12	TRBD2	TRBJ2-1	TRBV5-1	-	TGCGCCAGCAGTCCACTAGCGGGGGAGCAGTTCTTC	CASSPLAGEQFF
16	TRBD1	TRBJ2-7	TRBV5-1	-	TGCGCCAGCAGCTTAGATTTCGGGACAGTACCCTACGAGCAGTACTTC	CASSLDFGTVPYEQYF
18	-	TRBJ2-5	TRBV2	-	TGTGCCAGCAGTGGCATCCTGGGGGGTTGGGGGGTTGGTGAGACCCAGTACTTC	CASSGILGGWGVGETQYF
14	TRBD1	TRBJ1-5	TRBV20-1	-	TGCAGTGCTAGTTCAGGGGGCGGCAATCAGCCCCAGCATTTT	CSASSGGGNQPQHF
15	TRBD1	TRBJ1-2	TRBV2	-	TGTGCCAGCAGTGAAAGTGACAGGGGATATGGTGGCTACACCTTC	CASSESDRGYGGYTF
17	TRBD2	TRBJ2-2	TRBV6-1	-	TGTGCCAGCAGTGTACAGACTAGCGGGAGGGTCTCCGGGGAGCTGTTTTTT	CASSVQTSGRVSGELFF
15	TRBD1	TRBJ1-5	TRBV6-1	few	TGTGCCAGCAGTGAAACACAGGGGGCTAGTCAGCCCCAGCATTTT	CASSETQGASQPQHF
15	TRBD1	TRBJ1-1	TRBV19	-	TGTGCCAGTAGGGACAGGGCGGCGATGAACACTGAAGCTTTCTTT	CASRDRAAMNTEAFF
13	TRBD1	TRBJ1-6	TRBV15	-	TGTGCCACCGGGGACAGGGTGGATTCACCCCTCCACTTT	CATGDRVDSPLHF
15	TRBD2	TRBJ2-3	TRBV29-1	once	TGCAGCGAGCGACTAGCGGGGGGGAGCACAGATACGCAGTATTTT	CSERLAGGSTDTQYF
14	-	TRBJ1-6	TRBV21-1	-	TGTGCCAGTCCGAACCGGGTCCATAATTCACCCCTCCACTTT	CASPNRVHNSPLHF
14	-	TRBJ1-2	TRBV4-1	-	TGCGCCAGCAGCCCCGCCCCACCCAGGGCCGGCTACACCTTC	CASSPAPPRAGYTF
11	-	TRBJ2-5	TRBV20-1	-	TGCAGTGCTAGACTAGCGGAGACCCAGTACTTC	CSARLAETQYF
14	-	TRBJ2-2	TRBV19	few	TGTGCCAGTAGTATCGGGAGGAACACCGGGGAGCTGTTTTTT	CASSIGRNTGELFF
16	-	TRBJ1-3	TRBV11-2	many	TGTGCCAGCAGCTTATTGAACAGGATTCGCGGAAACACCATATATTTT	CASSLLNRIRGNTIYF
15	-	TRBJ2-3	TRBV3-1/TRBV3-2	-	TGTGCCAGCAGCCAAGGAAGGGGAGGCCCAGATACGCAGTATTTT	CASSQGRGGPDTQYF
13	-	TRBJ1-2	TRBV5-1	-	TGCGCCAGCAGCTTCGGTACGACAGATGGCTACACCTTC	CASSFGTTDGYTF
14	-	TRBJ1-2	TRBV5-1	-	TGCGCCAGCAGCTTGGTTCAGGGTACGAATGGCTACACCTTC	CASSLVQGTNGYTF
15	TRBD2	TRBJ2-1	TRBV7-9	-	TGTGCCACGACGCTGGGACTAGCGGGATACAATGAGCAGTTCTTC	CATTLGLAGYNEQFF
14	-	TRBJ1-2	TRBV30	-	TGTGCCTGGAGTGCCACGACAGTGTCCTATGGCTACACCTTC	CAWSATTVSYGYTF
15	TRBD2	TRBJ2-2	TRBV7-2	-	TGTGCCAGCAAGACCCCGGGGGGACACACCGGGGAGCTGTTTTTT	CASKTPGGHTGELFF